This entry lists 27 T cell receptor beta chains sequenced from one sample in a study of cytomegalovirus exposure and HLA in healthy donors. It was with 60 Vbeta and 13 Jbeta primers that the PCR ran. Measured with immunoSEQ multiplex PCR; TCRdb has only the in-frame clones, and not every one. This table has some 170,000 clones, 60% to 80% appearing once. Material for sequencing was PBMCs. Every receptor here comes from a man aged 40-49 years in good health and CMV-seropositive.

Only one count was recorded for this clone. The chain links TRBV18 to TRBJ2-2; tentatively, D is TRBD2 (5 bases). V lost 3 bases to trimming and J lost 3 bases, with 8 bases between them. CDR3 size: 14 residues. In germline, CDR1 is KGHSH, CDR2 LQKENI. The CDR3 region has the DNA TGTGCCAGCTCACCGAGGGAGTACACCGGGGAGCTGTTTTTT. Translating gives CASSPREYTGELFF.

This chain joins TRBV5-1 and TRBJ2-1; perhaps TRBD2 as D (6 bases). CDR1 SGHRS and CDR2 YFSETQ come from the germline V gene. The CDR3 has 16 residues. The V end lost 4 bases, the J end lost 8 bases, and 22 bases lay between the germline ends. Here the CDR3 reads CASSPDGGLGDDEQFF. For the CDR3, the DNA is TGCGCCAGCAGCCCGGACGGGGGACTGGGGGACGATGAGCAGTTCTTC.

V and J are TRBV11-3 and TRBJ2-5; 10 nucleotides match TRBD2. The end of the DNA aligns better with TRBJ2-7, so the J call may be wrong. The CDR3 spans 13 residues. Germline CDR1 is SGHNT and CDR2 is YENEEA. Written as DNA, the CDR3 is TGTGCCGCCAGGGAGCGGGAGGGTAACGAGCAGTACTTC. It translates to CAAREREGNEQYF.

This clone was seen once. The V and J genes are TRBV11-3 and TRBJ1-1; the D is unclear. V lost 6 bases and J 0 bases, leaving 8 bases between the germline ends. Germline CDR1 and CDR2: SGHNT and YENEEA. There are 13 residues in the CDR3. CDR3 DNA sequence: TGTGCCAGCAGTTCCAGGTTGAACACTGAAGCTTTCTTT. It specifies CASSSRLNTEAFF.

The chain uses TRBV9 and TRBJ2-1, with D possibly matching TRBD2 (7 bases). CDR1 and CDR2 (germline): SGDLS, YYNGEE. CDR3 size: 16 residues. V shed 4 bases and J shed 10 bases, with 24 bases lying between them. This CDR3 is CASSSREGGSLGEQFF. As DNA, the CDR3 is TGTGCCAGCAGCTCGCGAGAGGGGGGGAGTCTGGGCGAGCAGTTCTTC.

The chain joins TRBV6-5 to TRBJ1-2; no clear D. The germline V gene has CDR1 MNHEY and CDR2 SVGAGI. V was trimmed by 4 bases and J by 6 bases, leaving 18 bases between them. The CDR3 contains 15 residues. The CDR3 loop reads CASSSILGGSDGYTF. The DNA for the CDR3 is TGTGCCAGCAGTTCGATACTGGGAGGTAGCGATGGCTACACCTTC.

The chain carries TRBV7-2 and TRBJ2-3; D is unresolved. V was clipped by 5 bases and J by 1 base, with 16 bases between them. This CDR3 is built from 16 residues. Germline CDR1 is SGHTA and CDR2 is FQGNSA. The CDR3, as DNA: TGTGCCAGCAGCCCAAGAAAGGAGCTGCGCACAGATACGCAGTATTTT. It specifies CASSPRKELRTDTQYF.

The V call is TRBV2, the J call TRBJ2-2; 7 nucleotides match TRBD2. V shed 4 bases, J shed 2 bases, and the junction held 4 bases outside the gene matches. The CDR3 runs to 15 residues. CDR1 and CDR2 (germline): SNHLY, FYNNEI. The CDR3 DNA is TGTGCCAGCAGTGGGCTAGCGGCCAACACCGGGGAGCTGTTTTTT. Encoded protein: CASSGLAANTGELFF.

The chain joins TRBV5-5 to TRBJ1-3, with D possibly being TRBD1 (5 bases). V was clipped by 1 base and J by 2 bases, with 7 bases between them. The CDR3 totals 14 residues. Looked up from germline, CDR1 is SGHKS and CDR2 is YYEKEE (reference sequence). CDR3 region: CASSLIRAGNTIYF. The CDR3 DNA reads TGTGCCAGCAGCTTGATCAGGGCTGGAAACACCATATATTTT.

The chain couples TRBV7-8 to TRBJ2-2; 10 bases match TRBD2. The CDR3 sequence is 17 residues long. Germline CDR1 is SGHVS and CDR2 is FQNEAQ. The V and J ends lost 5 bases and 0 bases, in that order; junction bases with no gene match: 6. The CDR3 sequence: CASSRLAGLTNTGELFF. In DNA form, the CDR3 reads TGTGCCAGCAGCCGACTAGCGGGTCTTACGAACACCGGGGAGCTGTTTTTT.

The chain joins TRBV7-9 to TRBJ2-7, with TRBD2 matching 13 bases. The CDR3 sequence is 16 residues long. V lost 3 bases to trimming and J lost 4 bases; unmatched junction nucleotides: 6. From germline, CDR1 is SEHNR and CDR2 FQNEAQ (reference sequence). CDR3 nucleotides: TGTGCCAGCAGCTTGTTCGCGGGACTAGCGGGATACGAGCAGTACTTC. Protein product: CASSLFAGLAGYEQYF.

In regard to this clone: Germline is not matched at one junction end, which may reflect a read error. This rearrangement joins TRBV7-7 to TRBJ2-2; 7 bases fit TRBD2. The CDR3 runs 17 residues. CDR1 and CDR2 from the germline V gene are SSHAT and FNYEAQ (reference sequence). CDR3 DNA: TGTGCTAGCAGCCCCCTCCGACTAGCTGCGAACACCGGGGAGCTGTTTTTT. This codes for CASSPLRLAANTGELFF.

This chain connects TRBV19 to TRBJ2-1; 11 bases line up with TRBD2. The V segment lost 7 bases and the J segment 0 bases; nucleotides outside the gene matches: 14. CDR1 and CDR2 from the germline V gene are LNHDA and SQIVND (reference sequence). This CDR3 contains 19 residues. The CDR3 region is CASMQPGLAEVGSYNEQFF. CDR3 nucleotides: TGTGCCAGTATGCAGCCGGGACTAGCGGAGGTGGGCTCCTACAATGAGCAGTTCTTC.

The rearrangement links TRBV13 to TRBJ1-3; 7 bases align to TRBD1. V dropped 4 bases and J dropped 4; count of bases not matched to a gene: 7. The germline CDR1 and CDR2 sequences are PRHDT and FYEKMQ (reference sequence). This CDR3 region has 15 residues. CDR3 sequence reads: CASSSEGASGNTIYF. CDR3 nucleotides: TGTGCCAGCAGCTCCGAGGGGGCGTCAGGAAACACCATATATTTT.

The gene calls are TRBV14 and TRBJ2-7; 9 nucleotides match TRBD2. The CDR3 has 14 residues. Unmatched junction bases numbered 2, after V lost 1 base and J lost 4 bases. The V gene's germline CDR1 is SGHDN and CDR2 FVKESK. CDR3 amino acids: CASSQVTSGYEQYF. Here the CDR3 DNA reads TGTGCCAGCAGCCAAGTGACTAGCGGTTACGAGCAGTACTTC.

The V call is TRBV4-2, the J call TRBJ2-3, with 12 bases fitting TRBD2. CDR3 size: 17 residues. Losses at the gene ends were 4 bases for V and 7 bases for J; bases not matched to a gene: 12. CDR1 is LGHNA and CDR2 is YNFKEQ in the germline V gene. DNA for the CDR3: TGTGCCAGCAGCCCTACCACGACTAGCGGGAGTGGGAATACGCAGTATTTT. Translated, it gives CASSPTTTSGSGNTQYF.

The chain recombines TRBV25-1 with TRBJ1-1; no firm D call. Deletions cut 7 bases from V and 1 base from J, with 4 bases between. CDR1 is MGHDK and CDR2 is SYGVNS in the germline V gene. The CDR3 is made up of 11 amino acids. The CDR3 bases are TGTGCCAGCACGAGGAACACTGAAGCTTTCTTT. It specifies CASTRNTEAFF.

CDR3: CASRGGVNSYNEQFF. For the CDR3, the DNA is TGTGCCAGCAGGGGGGGAGTGAACTCCTACAATGAGCAGTTCTTC. The chain recombines TRBV5-4 with TRBJ2-1, with D maybe TRBD2 (6 bases). The V end was cut by 5 bases, the J end by 0 bases, with 12 bases between. Germline-derived CDR1 and CDR2 are SGHNT and YYREEE (reference sequence). This CDR3 contains 15 residues.

V and J are TRBV5-1 and TRBJ2-3; 12 bases line up with TRBD2. The germline gives CDR1 SGHRS, CDR2 YFSETQ. CDR3 length equals 15 residues. The V and J ends lost 3 bases and 6 bases, in that order; junction bases with no gene match: 5. CDR3 residues: CASSYGTSGSDTQYF. CDR3 DNA: TGCGCCAGCAGCTACGGGACTAGCGGGTCCGATACGCAGTATTTT.

The chain joins TRBV11-3 to TRBJ1-1, with D hard to call. This CDR3 contains 14 residues. CDR1 is SGHNT, CDR2 YENEEA, per germline. V lost 1 base and J 1 base, leaving 7 bases between the germline ends. The CDR3 region has the DNA TGTGCCAGCAGCTTAGCAGCGGAGAACACTGAAGCTTTCTTT. Its protein product is CASSLAAENTEAFF. The complete variable domain, with remaining parts taken from reference TRBV11-3 and TRBJ1-1, reads EAGVVQSPRYKIIEKKQPVAFWCNPISGHNTLYWYLQNLGQGPELLIRYENEEAVDDSQLPKDRFSAERLKGVDSTLKIQPAELGDSAVYLCASSLAAENTEAFFGQGTRLTVV.

This chain joins TRBV9 and TRBJ2-2; 7 positions agree with TRBD2. The CDR3 consists of 15 residues. Germline V lookup: CDR1 SGDLS, CDR2 YYNGEE. The V segment lost 3 bases and the J segment 4 bases; nucleotides outside the gene matches: 6. DNA of the CDR3: TGTGCCAGCAGCGGACGGGGAGGGGCCACCGGGGAGCTGTTTTTT. It yields the protein CASSGRGGATGELFF.

The chain uses TRBV15 and TRBJ2-4; D remains unclear. With 0 bases removed from V and 9 bases from J, the gap between germline ends came to 15 bases. The germline gives CDR1 LNHNV, CDR2 YYDKDF (reference sequence). The CDR3 loop spans 15 amino acids. CDR3 loop: CATSRDRGRASIQYF. CDR3 DNA: TGTGCCACCAGCAGAGATCGTGGCAGAGCGTCCATTCAGTACTTC.

This rearrangement joins TRBV7-3 to TRBJ2-3; maybe TRBD1 (5 bases). Germline lookup yields CDR1 SGHTA and CDR2 FQGTGA. V dropped 5 bases and J dropped 0 bases, with 12 bases sitting between them. The length of the CDR3 is 15 residues. CDR3 DNA sequence: TGTGCCAGCAGCAAAGACAGAACTAGCACAGATACGCAGTATTTT. Protein: CASSKDRTSTDTQYF.

This clone was seen a handful of times. V is TRBV19 and J is TRBJ1-2; D ambiguous. The germline CDR1 and CDR2 sequences are LNHDA and SQIVND (reference sequence). CDR3 length: 15 amino acids. V was shortened by 9 bases and J by 1 base, with 18 bases between the two germline ends. For the CDR3, the DNA is TGTGCCAGCCACCCGAGGGCGTTTAGTAACTATGGCTACACCTTC. This translates into CASHPRAFSNYGYTF.

The CDR3 DNA reads TGTGCCAGTAGTATCGTACTAGCGACGACCACCGGGGAGCTGTTTTTT. Its translation is CASSIVLATTTGELFF. V usage is TRBV19 and J usage is TRBJ2-2, with 7 bases matching TRBD2. CDR1 LNHDA and CDR2 SQIVND come from the germline V gene (reference sequence). The CDR3 covers 16 residues. After removal of 3 bases from V and 4 bases from J, the junction contained 8 bases not matched to a gene.

This clone was recorded once. This chain uses TRBV7-3 with TRBJ1-2; a weak D match, TRBD1 (6 bases). The CDR3 loop spans 13 amino acids. V was trimmed by 3 bases and J by 2 bases, leaving 7 bases between them. CDR1 and CDR2 (germline): SGHTA, FQGTGA. DNA of the CDR3: TGTGCCAGCAGCTTCGACAGGAACTATGGCTACACCTTC. Amino acid sequence: CASSFDRNYGYTF.

J is TRBJ2-2 and V is TRBV19, with TRBD1 matching over 8 bases. Germline V gene lookup returns CDR1 LNHDA and CDR2 SQIVND (reference sequence). The CDR3 extends over 18 amino acids. The J segment lost 2 bases and the V segment lost 4 bases, leaving 12 bases of the junction unmatched. CDR3 loop: CASSRTGTMGGNTGELFF. The CDR3 DNA is TGTGCCAGTAGTAGGACAGGGACAATGGGAGGAAACACCGGGGAGCTGTTTTTT.